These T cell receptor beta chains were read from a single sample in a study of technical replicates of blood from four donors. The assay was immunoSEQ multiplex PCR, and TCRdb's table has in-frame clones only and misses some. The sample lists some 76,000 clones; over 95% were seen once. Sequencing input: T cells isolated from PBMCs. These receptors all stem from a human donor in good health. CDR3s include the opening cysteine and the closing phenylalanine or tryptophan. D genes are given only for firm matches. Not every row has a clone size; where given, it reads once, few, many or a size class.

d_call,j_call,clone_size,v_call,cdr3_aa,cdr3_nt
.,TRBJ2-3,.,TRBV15,CATSRRLVADTQYF,TGTGCCACCAGCAGACGACTAGTAGCAGATACGCAGTATTTT
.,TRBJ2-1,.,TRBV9,CASSASLNEQFF,TGTGCCAGCAGCGCCTCCCTCAATGAGCAGTTCTTC
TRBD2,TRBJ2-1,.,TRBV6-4,CASSAPGLEQFF,TGTGCCAGCAGTGCCCCGGGACTAGAGCAGTTCTTC
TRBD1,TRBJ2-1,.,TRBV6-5,CASTYTGTGFNEQFF,TGTGCCAGCACCTACACCGGGACAGGTTTTAATGAGCAGTTCTTC
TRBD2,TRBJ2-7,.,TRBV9,CASSLRTSTPYEQYF,TGTGCCAGCAGCTTACGGACTAGCACCCCCTACGAGCAGTACTTC
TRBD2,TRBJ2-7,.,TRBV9,CASSVAGTSGRAAYEQYF,TGTGCCAGCAGCGTAGCCGGGACTAGCGGGAGGGCGGCCTACGAGCAGTACTTC
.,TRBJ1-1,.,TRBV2,CASSEQGGTEAFF,TGTGCCAGCAGTGAACAGGGAGGCACTGAAGCTTTCTTT
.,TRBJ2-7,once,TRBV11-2,CASSNSRHEQYF,TGTGCCAGCAGCAACAGCCGCCACGAGCAGTACTTC
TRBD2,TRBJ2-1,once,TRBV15,CATSRDRVAGNEQFF,TGTGCCACCAGCAGAGATCGAGTAGCGGGAAATGAGCAGTTCTTC
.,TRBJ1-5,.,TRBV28,CASSSQAREGQPQHF,TGTGCCAGCAGTTCCCAGGCCAGGGAAGGACAGCCCCAGCATTTT
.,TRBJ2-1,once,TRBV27,CASSLQGFSNEQFF,TGTGCCAGCAGTTTACAGGGGTTTTCCAATGAGCAGTTCTTC
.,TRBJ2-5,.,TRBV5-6,CASSLTSSYQETQYF,TGTGCCAGCAGCTTGACTAGCTCATACCAAGAGACCCAGTACTTC
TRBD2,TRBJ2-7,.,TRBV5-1,CASSLASGTYEQYF,TGCGCCAGCAGCTTGGCTAGCGGGACCTACGAGCAGTACTTC
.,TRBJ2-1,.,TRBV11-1,CASSLYYNEQFF,TGTGCCAGCAGCTTATATTACAATGAGCAGTTCTTC
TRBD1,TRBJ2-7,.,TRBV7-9,CASSGPGGPYEQYF,TGTGCCAGCAGCGGTCCAGGGGGCCCCTACGAGCAGTACTTC
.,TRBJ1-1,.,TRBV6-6,CASSTTVNTEAFF,TGTGCCAGCAGTACCACAGTGAACACTGAAGCTTTCTTT
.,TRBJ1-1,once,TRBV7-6,CASSLGWGPTEAFF,TGTGCCAGCAGCTTAGGGTGGGGGCCCACTGAAGCTTTCTTT
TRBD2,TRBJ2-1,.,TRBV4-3,CASSLGTSGRGEQFF,TGCGCCAGCAGCCTTGGGACTAGCGGGAGGGGTGAGCAGTTCTTC
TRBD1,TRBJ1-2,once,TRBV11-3,CASSLGTGEYGYTF,TGTGCCAGCAGCTTAGGGACAGGGGAATATGGCTACACCTTC
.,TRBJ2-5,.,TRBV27,CASSLLENGGTQYF,TGTGCCAGCAGTTTATTGGAAAACGGGGGGACCCAGTACTTC
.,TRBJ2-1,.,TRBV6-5,CASSAREISYNEQFF,TGTGCCAGCAGTGCCCGGGAGATATCCTACAATGAGCAGTTCTTC
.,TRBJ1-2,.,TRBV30,CAWGRDGGGGGYTF,TGTGCCTGGGGACGGGACGGGGGAGGTGGTGGCTACACCTTC
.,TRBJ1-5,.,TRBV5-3,CARSLLGPDQPQHF,TGTGCCAGAAGCTTGTTGGGGCCTGACCAGCCCCAGCATTTT
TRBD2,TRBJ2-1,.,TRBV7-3,CASSFTGGPNEQFF,TGTGCCAGCAGCTTCACGGGAGGGCCAAATGAGCAGTTCTTC
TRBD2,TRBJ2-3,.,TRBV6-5,CASSRDYRATQYF,TGTGCCAGCAGCCGGGACTATCGGGCTACGCAGTATTTT
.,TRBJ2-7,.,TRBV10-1,CASSESRVEQYF,TGCGCCAGCAGTGAGTCGAGGGTCGAGCAGTACTTC
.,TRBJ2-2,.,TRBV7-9,CASSLGDIYTGELFF,TGTGCCAGCAGCTTAGGGGACATCTACACCGGGGAGCTGTTTTTT
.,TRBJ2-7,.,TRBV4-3,CASSQEMGGLRAYEQYF,TGCGCCAGCAGCCAGGAGATGGGAGGTTTGCGGGCCTACGAGCAGTACTTC
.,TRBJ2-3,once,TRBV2,CASSGETVVGNTQYF,TGTGCCAGCAGTGGTGAGACAGTCGTAGGAAATACGCAGTATTTT
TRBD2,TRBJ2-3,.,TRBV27,CASSLWGGDTQYF,TGTGCCAGCAGTTTATGGGGGGGGGATACGCAGTATTTT
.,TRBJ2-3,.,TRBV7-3,CASSLTGLVTDTQYF,TGTGCCAGCAGCTTAACCGGTCTAGTTACAGATACGCAGTATTTT
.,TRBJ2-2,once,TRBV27,CASSLVTGRGTGELFF,TGTGCCAGCAGTTTAGTTACAGGGCGTGGGACCGGGGAGCTGTTTTTT
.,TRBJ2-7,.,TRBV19,CASSITTTYEQYF,TGTGCCAGTAGTATCACTACAACCTACGAGCAGTACTTC
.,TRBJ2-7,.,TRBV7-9,CASSPDFYEQYF,TGTGCCAGCAGCCCGGACTTCTACGAGCAGTACTTC
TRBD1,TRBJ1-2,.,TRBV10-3,CASRIDRVYGYTF,TGTGCCAGCCGAATTGACAGGGTCTATGGCTACACCTTC
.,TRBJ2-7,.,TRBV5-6,CASSTATGLYYEQYF,TGTGCCAGCAGCACAGCCACGGGACTCTACTACGAGCAGTACTTC
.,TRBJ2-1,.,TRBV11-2,CASSLFTGSSSSNEQFF,TGTGCCAGCAGCTTGTTCACCGGGTCTAGCTCGTCCAATGAGCAGTTCTTC
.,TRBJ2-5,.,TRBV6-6,CASSHLGVRGMETQYF,TGTGCCAGCAGCCACCTCGGGGTCCGGGGGATGGAGACCCAGTACTTC
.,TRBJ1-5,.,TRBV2,CASSDFGGGNQPQHF,TGTGCCAGCAGTGACTTCGGGGGGGGGAATCAGCCCCAGCATTTT
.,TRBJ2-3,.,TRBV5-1,CASSPLTGTDTQYF,TGCGCCAGCAGCCCCCTGACAGGCACAGATACGCAGTATTTT
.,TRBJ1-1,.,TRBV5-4,CASSLGRGEAFF,TGTGCCAGCAGCTTGGGAAGGGGGGAAGCTTTCTTT
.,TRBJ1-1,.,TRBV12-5,CASGLSRNTEAFF,TGTGCTAGTGGTTTATCTAGGAACACTGAAGCTTTCTTT
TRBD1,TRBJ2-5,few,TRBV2,CASSANRGETQYF,TGTGCCAGCAGTGCTAACAGGGGGGAGACCCAGTACTTC
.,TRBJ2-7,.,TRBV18,CASSPPQTYEQYF,TGTGCCAGCTCACCACCACAGACCTACGAGCAGTACTTC
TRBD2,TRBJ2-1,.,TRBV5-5,CASSLGLAVAYNEQFF,TGTGCCAGCAGCTTGGGACTAGCGGTGGCCTACAATGAGCAGTTCTTC
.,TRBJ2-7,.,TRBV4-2,CASSQGQSSSYEQYF,TGTGCCAGCAGCCAAGGCCAATCGAGCTCCTACGAGCAGTACTTC
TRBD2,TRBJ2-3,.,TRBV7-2,CASSFQAGVTDTQYF,TGTGCCAGCAGCTTTCAAGCGGGAGTAACAGATACGCAGTATTTT
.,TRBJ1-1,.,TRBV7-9,CASSSGTNTEAFF,TGTGCCAGCAGCTCCGGGACAAACACTGAAGCTTTCTTT
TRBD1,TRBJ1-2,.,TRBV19,CASSKSQGDYGYTF,TGTGCCAGTAGTAAGAGCCAGGGGGACTATGGCTACACCTTC